These 9 T cell receptor beta chains were sequenced from one sample in a study of shared clonotypes between healthy human individuals. The table came from immunoSEQ multiplex PCR; TCRdb's copy has only in-frame clones and leaves some out. This table holds around 980,000 clones, around 82% found once. Sequencing was done on a sample of memory CD4+ T cells from PBMCs. Described subset: CD45RA-negative fraction. All receptors come from a man aged 18 to 35 in good health. Some clones in this sample may be carry-over from other donors' samples.

This clone occurred a few times. The rearrangement links TRBV11-1 to TRBJ2-7, with D unclear. CDR3 length: 15 amino acids. The germline V gene has CDR1 SGHAT and CDR2 FQDESV (reference sequence). The V end was cut by 3 bases, the J end by 5 bases, with 17 bases between. DNA for the CDR3: TGTGCCAGCAGCTTTGCTCGAGCGCTAGTGAACGAGCAGTACTTC. It is translated as CASSFARALVNEQYF.

This chain uses TRBV5-1 with TRBJ2-7, with 11 positions matching TRBD2. Germline V gene sequence: CDR1 SGHRS, CDR2 YFSETQ. V dropped 3 bases and J dropped 4; count of bases not matched to a gene: 6. CDR3 length equals 15 residues. For the CDR3, the DNA is TGCGCCAGCAGCTACGTGACTAGCGGGACTTACGAGCAGTACTTC. This codes for CASSYVTSGTYEQYF.

V and J are TRBV27 and TRBJ2-7; 8 nucleotides line up with TRBD2. The CDR3 length is 16 residues. Trimming at V came to 7 bases and at J to 4 bases, leaving 15 bases not matched to a gene. Germline V gene lookup returns CDR1 MNHEY and CDR2 SMNVEV (reference sequence). The CDR3 DNA reads TGTGCCAGCACTCGATTGATCGGGACTAGTCGATACGAGCAGTACTTC. This sequence encodes CASTRLIGTSRYEQYF.

The genes are TRBV6-1 and TRBJ1-1; D uncertain. The CDR3 contains 14 residues. Germline V gene lookup returns CDR1 MNHNS and CDR2 SASEGT. Trimming removed 2 bases at V and 0 bases at J, with 7 bases between. Here the CDR3 reads CASSEQIMNTEAFF. The CDR3 coding sequence is TGTGCCAGCAGTGAACAGATCATGAACACTGAAGCTTTCTTT.

As concerns this clone: The junction does not match germline at one end; this may be a read error. This rearrangement joins TRBV6-6 to TRBJ2-7; D not resolved. This CDR3 has 12 residues. CDR1 and CDR2 from the germline V gene are MNHNY and SVGAGI (reference sequence). The CDR3 DNA reads as TGTGCCAGCAGTTACAGAATCGGGTCCTCCGACTTC. It translates to CASSYRIGSSDF.

The V and J genes are TRBV7-2 and TRBJ1-5; a weak D match, TRBD1 (5 bases). V dropped 2 bases and J dropped 3 bases, with 8 bases sitting between them. The length of the CDR3 is 14 residues. CDR1 and CDR2 from the germline V gene are SGHTA and FQGNSA. This CDR3 is CASSLWGANQPQHF. The CDR3 coding sequence is TGTGCCAGCAGCTTATGGGGCGCCAATCAGCCCCAGCATTTT. Combining the CDR3 with reference TRBV7-2 and TRBJ1-5 gives the whole variable domain GAGVSQSPSNKVTEKGKDVELRCDPISGHTALYWYRQSLGQGLEFLIYFQGNSAPDKSGLPSDRFSAERTGGSVSTLTIQRTQQEDSAVYLCASSLWGANQPQHFGDGTRLSIL.

V gene TRBV27 combines with J gene TRBJ2-3; D gene uncertain. This CDR3 comprises 15 residues. The germline gives CDR1 MNHEY, CDR2 SMNVEV (reference sequence). V lost 5 bases, J lost 0 bases, and 12 bases lay in between. In DNA, the CDR3 is TGTGCCAGCAGTACCCAAACCCTCAGCACAGATACGCAGTATTTT. Its protein product is CASSTQTLSTDTQYF.

The V and J genes are TRBV7-9 and TRBJ2-7; a possible D gene is TRBD2 (5 bases). CDR3 length equals 14 residues. Trimming left V 5 bases short and J 6 bases short, with 17 bases between. Germline V lookup: CDR1 SEHNR, CDR2 FQNEAQ (reference sequence). The CDR3 reads CASSARTVRGEQYF. CDR3 coding DNA: TGTGCCAGCAGCGCCAGGACGGTCCGGGGCGAGCAGTACTTC. Looking up the rest from reference TRBV7-9 and TRBJ2-7 gives the full variable domain: DTGVSQNPRHKITKRGQNVTFRCDPISEHNRLYWYRQTLGQGPEFLTYFQNEAQLEKSRLLSDRFSAERPKGSFSTLEIQRTEQGDSAMYLCASSARTVRGEQYFGPGTRLTVT.

A remark on this clone: A much larger clone lies a single base off, so this may be a read error. The CDR3 loop is CSATGGPDYEQYF. The CDR3 bases are TGCAGCGCAACCGGGGGGCCCGACTACGAGCAGTACTTC. The chain employs TRBV29-1 and TRBJ2-7; possible D gene TRBD2, 7 bases. Germline CDR1 is SQVTM and CDR2 is ANQGSEA. There are 13 residues in the CDR3. Trimming removed 7 bases at V and 3 bases at J, with 16 bases between.